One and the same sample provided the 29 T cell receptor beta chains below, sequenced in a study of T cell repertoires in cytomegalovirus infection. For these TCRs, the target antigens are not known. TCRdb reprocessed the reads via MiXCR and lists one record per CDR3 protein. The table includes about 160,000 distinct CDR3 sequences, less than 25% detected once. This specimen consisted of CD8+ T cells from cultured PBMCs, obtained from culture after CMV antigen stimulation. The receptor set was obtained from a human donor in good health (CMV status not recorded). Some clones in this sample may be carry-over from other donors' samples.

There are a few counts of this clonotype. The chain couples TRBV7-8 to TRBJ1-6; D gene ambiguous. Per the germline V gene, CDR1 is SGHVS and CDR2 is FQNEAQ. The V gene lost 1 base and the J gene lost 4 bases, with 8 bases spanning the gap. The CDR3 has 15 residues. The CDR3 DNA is TGTGCCAGCAGCTTAGTACGGCCTTATAATTCACCCCTCCACTTT. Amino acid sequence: CASSLVRPYNSPLHF.

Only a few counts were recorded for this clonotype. The CDR3 bases are TGTGCCACCAGTTCCCGGGGTTTCTCCTACAATGAGCAGTTCTTC. Translation: CATSSRGFSYNEQFF. The chain couples TRBV15 to TRBJ2-1; D possibly corresponds to TRBD2 (5 bases). CDR1 and CDR2 from the germline V gene are LNHNV and YYDKDF (reference sequence). V gave up 6 bases and J gave up 0 bases, with 12 bases separating them. The CDR3 extends over 15 amino acids.

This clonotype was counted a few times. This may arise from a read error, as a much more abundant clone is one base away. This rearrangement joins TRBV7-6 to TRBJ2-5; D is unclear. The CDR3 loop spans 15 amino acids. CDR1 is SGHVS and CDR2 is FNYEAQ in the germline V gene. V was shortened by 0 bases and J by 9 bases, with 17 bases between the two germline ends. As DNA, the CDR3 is TGTGCCAGCAGCTTAGCGAAGGGCCTTAGTGGGGCCCAGTACTTC. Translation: CASSLAKGLSGAQYF.

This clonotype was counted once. The CDR3 reads CASSFGRTSTGELFF. The CDR3, as DNA: TGTGCCAGCAGTTTTGGAAGGACTAGCACCGGGGAGCTGTTTTTT. The rearrangement links TRBV6-2 or TRBV6-3 to TRBJ2-2; the match to TRBD2 covers 7 bases. Germline V lookup: CDR1 MNHEY, CDR2 SVGEGT. This CDR3 contains 15 residues. The V segment lost 4 bases and the J segment 4 bases; nucleotides outside the gene matches: 6.

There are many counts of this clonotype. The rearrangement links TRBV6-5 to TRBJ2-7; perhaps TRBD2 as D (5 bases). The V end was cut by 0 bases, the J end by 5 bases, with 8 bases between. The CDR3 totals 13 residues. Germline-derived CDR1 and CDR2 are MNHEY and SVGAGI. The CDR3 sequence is CASSYSGVDEQYF. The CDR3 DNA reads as TGTGCCAGCAGTTACTCCGGGGTAGACGAGCAGTACTTC.

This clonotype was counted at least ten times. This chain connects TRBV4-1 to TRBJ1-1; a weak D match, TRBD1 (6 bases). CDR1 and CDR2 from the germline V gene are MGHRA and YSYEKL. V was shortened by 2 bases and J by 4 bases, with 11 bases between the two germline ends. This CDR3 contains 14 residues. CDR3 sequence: CASSQNVGGTEAFF. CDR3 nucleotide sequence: TGCGCCAGCAGCCAAAATGTAGGGGGCACTGAAGCTTTCTTT.

CDR3 loop: CASSYSGRSLSYEQYF. CDR3 coding DNA: TGTGCCAGCAGTTATTCGGGACGGTCGCTCTCCTACGAGCAGTACTTC. This chain links TRBV6-8 with TRBJ2-7; D possibly uses TRBD1 or TRBD2 (5 bases each). This CDR3 is 16 amino acids long. Trimming removed 3 bases at V and 0 bases at J, with 15 bases between. Germline V gene lookup returns CDR1 MNHGY and CDR2 SAAAGT.

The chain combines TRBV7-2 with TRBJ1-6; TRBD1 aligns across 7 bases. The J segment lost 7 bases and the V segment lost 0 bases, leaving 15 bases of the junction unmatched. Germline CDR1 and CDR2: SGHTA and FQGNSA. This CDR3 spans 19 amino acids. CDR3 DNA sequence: TGTGCCAGCAGCTTAGCGGAGGGGGCATGGGAAATCAGCAATTCACCCCTCCACTTT. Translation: CASSLAEGAWEISNSPLHF.

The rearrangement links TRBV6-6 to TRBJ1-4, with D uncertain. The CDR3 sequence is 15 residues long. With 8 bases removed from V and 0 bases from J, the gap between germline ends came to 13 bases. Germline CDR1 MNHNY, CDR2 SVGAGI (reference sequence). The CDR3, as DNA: TGTGCCAGCCTCGTCAGCCCAGCAACTAATGAAAAACTGTTTTTT. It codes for CASLVSPATNEKLFF.

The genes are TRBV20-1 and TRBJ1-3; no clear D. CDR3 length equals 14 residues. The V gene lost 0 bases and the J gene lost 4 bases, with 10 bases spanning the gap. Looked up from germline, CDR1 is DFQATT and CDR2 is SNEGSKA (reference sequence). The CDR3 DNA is TGCAGTGCTAGAGATCGAGGAGGAGGAAACACCATATATTTT. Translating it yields CSARDRGGGNTIYF.

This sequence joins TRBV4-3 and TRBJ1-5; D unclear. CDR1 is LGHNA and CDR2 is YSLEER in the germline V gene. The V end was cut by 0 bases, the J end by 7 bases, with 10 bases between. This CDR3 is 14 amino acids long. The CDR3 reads CASSQEPDRQPQHF. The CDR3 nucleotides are TGCGCCAGCAGCCAAGAGCCGGATAGACAGCCCCAGCATTTT.

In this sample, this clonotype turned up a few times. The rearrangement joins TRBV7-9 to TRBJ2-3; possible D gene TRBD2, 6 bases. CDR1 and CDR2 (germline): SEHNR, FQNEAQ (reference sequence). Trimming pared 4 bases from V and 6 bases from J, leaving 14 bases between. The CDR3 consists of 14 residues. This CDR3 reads CASSSSGGWDTQYF. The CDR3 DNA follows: TGTGCCAGCAGCTCGTCAGGAGGGTGGGATACGCAGTATTTT. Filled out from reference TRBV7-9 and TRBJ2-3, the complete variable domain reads DTGVSQNPRHKITKRGQNVTFRCDPISEHNRLYWYRQTLGQGPEFLTYFQNEAQLEKSRLLSDRFSAERPKGSFSTLEIQRTEQGDSAMYLCASSSSGGWDTQYFGPGTRLTVL.

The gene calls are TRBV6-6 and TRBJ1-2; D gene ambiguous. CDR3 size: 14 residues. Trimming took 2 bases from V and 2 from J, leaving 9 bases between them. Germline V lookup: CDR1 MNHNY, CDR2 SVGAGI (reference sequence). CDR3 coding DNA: TGTGCCAGCAGTTACGTCGGGCCCAACTATGGCTACACCTTC. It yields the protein CASSYVGPNYGYTF.

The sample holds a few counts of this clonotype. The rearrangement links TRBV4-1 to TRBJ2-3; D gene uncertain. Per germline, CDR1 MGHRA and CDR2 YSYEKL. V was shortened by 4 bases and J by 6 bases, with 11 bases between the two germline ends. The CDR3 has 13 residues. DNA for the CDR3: TGCGCCAGCAGCCTCGGACCCGAGGATACGCAGTATTTT. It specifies CASSLGPEDTQYF.

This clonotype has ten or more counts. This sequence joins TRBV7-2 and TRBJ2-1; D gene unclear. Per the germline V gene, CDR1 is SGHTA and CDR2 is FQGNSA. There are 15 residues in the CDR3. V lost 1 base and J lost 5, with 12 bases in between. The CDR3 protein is CASSLDPSVHNEQFF. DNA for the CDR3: TGTGCCAGCAGCTTAGATCCGAGTGTGCACAATGAGCAGTTCTTC.

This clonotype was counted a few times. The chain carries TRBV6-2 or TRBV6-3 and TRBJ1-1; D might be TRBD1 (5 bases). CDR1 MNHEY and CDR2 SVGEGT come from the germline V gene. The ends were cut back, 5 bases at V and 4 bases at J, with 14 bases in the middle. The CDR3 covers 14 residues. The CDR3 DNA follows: TGTGCCAGCAGTCCGACCGGGACTCTCACTGAAGCTTTCTTT. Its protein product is CASSPTGTLTEAFF.

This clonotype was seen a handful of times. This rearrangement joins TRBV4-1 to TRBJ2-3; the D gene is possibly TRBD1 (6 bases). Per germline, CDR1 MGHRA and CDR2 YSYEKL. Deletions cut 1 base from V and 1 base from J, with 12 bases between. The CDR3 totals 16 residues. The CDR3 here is CASSQVANRGTDTQYF. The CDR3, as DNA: TGCGCCAGCAGCCAAGTTGCAAACAGGGGCACAGATACGCAGTATTTT.

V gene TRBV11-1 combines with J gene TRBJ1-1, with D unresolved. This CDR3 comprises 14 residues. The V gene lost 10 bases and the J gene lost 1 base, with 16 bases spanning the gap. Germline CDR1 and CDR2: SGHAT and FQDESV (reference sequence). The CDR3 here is CATEPWTENTEAFF. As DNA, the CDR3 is TGTGCCACAGAACCCTGGACGGAGAACACTGAAGCTTTCTTT.

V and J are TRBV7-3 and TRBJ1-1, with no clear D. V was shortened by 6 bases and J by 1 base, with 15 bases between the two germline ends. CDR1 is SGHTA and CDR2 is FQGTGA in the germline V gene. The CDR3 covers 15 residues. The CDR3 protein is CASRPERLRNTEAFF. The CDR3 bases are TGTGCCAGCAGACCCGAACGACTGAGGAACACTGAAGCTTTCTTT.

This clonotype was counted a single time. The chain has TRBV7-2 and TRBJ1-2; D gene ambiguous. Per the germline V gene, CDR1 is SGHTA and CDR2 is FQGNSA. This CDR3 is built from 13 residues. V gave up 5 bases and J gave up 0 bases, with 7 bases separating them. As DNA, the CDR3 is TGTGCCAGCAGCCCTAGGCCTAACTATGGCTACACCTTC. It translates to CASSPRPNYGYTF. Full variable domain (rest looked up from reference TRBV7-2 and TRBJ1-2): GAGVSQSPSNKVTEKGKDVELRCDPISGHTALYWYRQSLGQGLEFLIYFQGNSAPDKSGLPSDRFSAERTGGSVSTLTIQRTQQEDSAVYLCASSPRPNYGYTFGSGTRLTVV.

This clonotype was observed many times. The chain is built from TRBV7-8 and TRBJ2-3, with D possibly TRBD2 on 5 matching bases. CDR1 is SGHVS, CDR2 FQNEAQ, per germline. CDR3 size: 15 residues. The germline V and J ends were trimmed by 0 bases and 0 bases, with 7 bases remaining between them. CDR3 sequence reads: CASSLAGGSTDTQYF. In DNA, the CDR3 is TGTGCCAGCAGCTTAGCGGGCGGGAGCACAGATACGCAGTATTTT.

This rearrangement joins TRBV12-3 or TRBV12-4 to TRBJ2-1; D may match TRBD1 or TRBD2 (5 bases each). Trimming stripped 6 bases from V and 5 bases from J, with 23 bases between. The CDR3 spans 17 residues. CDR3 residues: CASRIPGIGAGNNEQFF. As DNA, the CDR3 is TGTGCCAGCAGAATCCCCGGGATCGGGGCGGGCAACAATGAGCAGTTCTTC.

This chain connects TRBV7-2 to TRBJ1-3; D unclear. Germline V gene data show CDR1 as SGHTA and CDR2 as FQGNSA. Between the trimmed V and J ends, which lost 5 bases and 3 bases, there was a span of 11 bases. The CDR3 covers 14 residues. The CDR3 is CASSIMVGGNTIYF. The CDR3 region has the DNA TGTGCCAGCAGCATAATGGTCGGTGGAAACACCATATATTTT.

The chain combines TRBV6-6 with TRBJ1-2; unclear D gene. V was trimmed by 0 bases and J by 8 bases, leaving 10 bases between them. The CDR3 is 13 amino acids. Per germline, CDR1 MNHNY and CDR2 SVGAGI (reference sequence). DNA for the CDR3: TGTGCCAGCAGTTACTCGGCTCGAGACGGCTACACCTTC. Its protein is CASSYSARDGYTF.

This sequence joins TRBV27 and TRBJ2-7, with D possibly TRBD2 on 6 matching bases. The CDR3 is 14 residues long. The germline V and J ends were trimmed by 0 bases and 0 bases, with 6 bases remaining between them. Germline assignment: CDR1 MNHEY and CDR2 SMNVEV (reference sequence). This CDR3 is CASSLSDYSYEQYF. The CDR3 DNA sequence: TGTGCCAGCAGTTTATCGGACTACTCCTACGAGCAGTACTTC.

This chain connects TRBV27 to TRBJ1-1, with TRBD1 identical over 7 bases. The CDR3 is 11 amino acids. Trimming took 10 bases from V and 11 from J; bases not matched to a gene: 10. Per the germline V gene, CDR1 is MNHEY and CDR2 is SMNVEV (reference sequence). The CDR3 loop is CATHRQGGAFF. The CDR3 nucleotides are TGTGCCACACACCGACAGGGAGGCGCTTTCTTT.

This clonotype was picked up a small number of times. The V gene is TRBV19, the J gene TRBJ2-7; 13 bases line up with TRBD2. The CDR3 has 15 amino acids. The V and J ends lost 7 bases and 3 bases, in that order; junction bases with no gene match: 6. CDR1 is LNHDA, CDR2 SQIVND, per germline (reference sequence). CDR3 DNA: TGTGCCAGTACCCGGGGACTAGCGGGGAACTACGAGCAGTACTTC. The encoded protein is CASTRGLAGNYEQYF.

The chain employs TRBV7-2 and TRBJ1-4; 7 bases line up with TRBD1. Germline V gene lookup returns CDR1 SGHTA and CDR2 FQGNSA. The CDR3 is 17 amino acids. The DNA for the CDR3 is TGTGAAAGCAGCTTAATCTGGGCAGGGGGACCTAATGAAAAACTGTTTTTT. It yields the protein CESSLIWAGGPNEKLFF.

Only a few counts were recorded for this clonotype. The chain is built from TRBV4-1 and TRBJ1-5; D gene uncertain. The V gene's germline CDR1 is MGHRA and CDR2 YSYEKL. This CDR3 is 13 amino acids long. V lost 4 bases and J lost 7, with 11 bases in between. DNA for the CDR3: TGCGCCAGCAGCCCCCAGATCATCCAGCCCCAGCATTTT. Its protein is CASSPQIIQPQHF.